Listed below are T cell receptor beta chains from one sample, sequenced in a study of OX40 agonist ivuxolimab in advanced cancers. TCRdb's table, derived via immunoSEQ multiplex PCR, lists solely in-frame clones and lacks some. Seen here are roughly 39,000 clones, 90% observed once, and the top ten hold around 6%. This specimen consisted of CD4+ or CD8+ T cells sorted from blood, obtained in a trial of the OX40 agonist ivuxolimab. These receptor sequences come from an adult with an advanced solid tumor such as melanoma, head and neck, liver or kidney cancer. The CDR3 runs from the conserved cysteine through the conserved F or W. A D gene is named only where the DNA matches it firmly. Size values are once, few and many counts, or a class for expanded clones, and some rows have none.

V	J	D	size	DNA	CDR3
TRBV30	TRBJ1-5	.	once	TGTGCCTGGAGTGGACAGTTTAATCAGCCCCAGCATTTT	CAWSGQFNQPQHF
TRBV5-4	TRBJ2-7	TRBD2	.	TGTGCCAGCAGCTTGGTGGGGGGGACTACTTTCGAGCAGTACTTC	CASSLVGGTTFEQYF
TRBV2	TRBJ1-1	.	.	TGTGCCAGCAACCCGACAGAGAACACTGAAGCTTTCTTT	CASNPTENTEAFF
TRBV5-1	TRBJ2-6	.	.	TGCGCCAGCAGCTTGGAATGGAGCTCTGGGGCCAACGTCCTGACTTTC	CASSLEWSSGANVLTF
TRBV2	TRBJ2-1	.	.	TGTGCCAGCAGTGAGGGCGGTTACAATGAGCAGTTCTTC	CASSEGGYNEQFF
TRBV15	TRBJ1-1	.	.	TGTGCCACCAGCAGGACCTCCGGGACGGACACTGAAGCTTTCTTT	CATSRTSGTDTEAFF
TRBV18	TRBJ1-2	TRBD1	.	TGTGCCAGCTCACCGATTTTTTCCGGGACAGGGGGATATGGCTACACCTTC	CASSPIFSGTGGYGYTF
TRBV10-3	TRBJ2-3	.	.	TGTGCCATCAGTGCCGGAGTCAATACGCAGTATTTT	CAISAGVNTQYF
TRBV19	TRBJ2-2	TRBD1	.	TGTGCCAGTAGTGTGCAGGGGGCAGGTACCGGGGAGCTGTTTTTT	CASSVQGAGTGELFF
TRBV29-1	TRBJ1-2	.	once	TGCAGCGTTGAAGATCTTCCGGGAAACTATGGCTACACCTTC	CSVEDLPGNYGYTF
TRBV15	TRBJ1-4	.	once	TGTGCCACCAGCAGAGATCGGGCGGGCAATGAAAAACTGTTTTTT	CATSRDRAGNEKLFF
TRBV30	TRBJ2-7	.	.	TGTGCCTGGAGCGGTCGAACAGGGACGGAGCAGTACTTC	CAWSGRTGTEQYF
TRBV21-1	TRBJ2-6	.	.	TGTGCCAGCAGCAAATCGACATCATCCTTCTCTGGGGCCAACGTCCTGACTTTC	CASSKSTSSFSGANVLTF
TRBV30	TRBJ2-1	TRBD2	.	TGTGCCTGGAGCCCATGGGAACTAGCGGGATGGACTGAGCAGTTCTTC	CAWSPWELAGWTEQFF
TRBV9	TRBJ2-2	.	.	TGTGCCAGCAGCGTAGGGGTCACCGGGGAGCTGTTTTTT	CASSVGVTGELFF
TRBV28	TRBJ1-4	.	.	TGTGCCAGCAGCCAGTTTCCCACAGGGAGGCGTGAAAAACTGTTTTTT	CASSQFPTGRREKLFF
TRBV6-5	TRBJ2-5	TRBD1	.	TGTGCCAGCAGTTACCAAGACAGGGTGGGAGAGACCCAGTACTTC	CASSYQDRVGETQYF
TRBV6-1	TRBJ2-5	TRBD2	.	TGTGCCAGCAGAACGAGCGGGAGTCGGGGCGAGACCCAGTACTTC	CASRTSGSRGETQYF
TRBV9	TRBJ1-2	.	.	TGTGCCAGCAGCCTCGGGGGCACAGCCTATGGCTACACCTTC	CASSLGGTAYGYTF
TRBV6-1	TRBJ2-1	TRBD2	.	TGTGCCAGCAGTGTGCTAGCGGATGAGCAGTTCTTC	CASSVLADEQFF
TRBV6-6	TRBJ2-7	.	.	TGTGCCAGCGCCCTCAGGGAGCTCTACGAGCAGTACTTC	CASALRELYEQYF
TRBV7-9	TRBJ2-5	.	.	TGTGCCACGCGGGGCCTAGGGGGAACCCAGTACTTC	CATRGLGGTQYF
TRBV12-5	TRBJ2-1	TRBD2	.	TGTGCTAGTGGTTTAGGGACTAGCGGGAGTACTGAGCAGTTCTTC	CASGLGTSGSTEQFF
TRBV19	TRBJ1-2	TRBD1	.	TGTGCCAGTAGTATAACGCAGGGGGCGGCTGGCTACACCTTC	CASSITQGAAGYTF